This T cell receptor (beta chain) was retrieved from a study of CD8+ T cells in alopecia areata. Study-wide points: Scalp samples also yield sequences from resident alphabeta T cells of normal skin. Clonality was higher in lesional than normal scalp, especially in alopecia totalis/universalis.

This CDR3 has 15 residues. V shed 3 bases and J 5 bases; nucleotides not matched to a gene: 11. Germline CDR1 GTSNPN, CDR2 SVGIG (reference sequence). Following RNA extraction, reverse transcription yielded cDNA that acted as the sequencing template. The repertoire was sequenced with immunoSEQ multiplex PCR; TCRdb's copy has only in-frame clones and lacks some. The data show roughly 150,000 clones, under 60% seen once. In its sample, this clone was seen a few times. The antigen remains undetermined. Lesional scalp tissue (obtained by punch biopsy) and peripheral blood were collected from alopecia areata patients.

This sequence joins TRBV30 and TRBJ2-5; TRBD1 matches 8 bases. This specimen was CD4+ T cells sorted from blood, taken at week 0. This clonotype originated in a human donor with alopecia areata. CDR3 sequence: CAWSLGTGGRETQYF. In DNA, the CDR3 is TGTGCCTGGAGCCTCGGGACAGGTGGACGGGAGACCCAGTACTTC.